Sequencing of this TCR beta chain was carried out in a study of vaccination effects on CD4 cells after COVID-19. Before any sequencing was done, the ViraFEST assay used viral peptide pools to expand antigen-specific CD4+ T cells. Upon completion of more than 9 days in culture, CD4+ T cells were isolated. PCR confirmed that the person was infected with SARS-CoV-2 between March and December 2020. All study participants received two doses of BNT162b2 or mRNA-1273 vaccine. Using immunoSEQ multiplex PCR, the repertoire was profiled, and TCRdb retains in-frame clones only, with some absent. The sample includes some 17,000 clones, about 80% of them seen just once. This clone was observed a single time. The antigen remains undetermined. The CDR3 is made up of 14 amino acids. Germline CDR1 is SGHTA and CDR2 is FQGTGA. V was shortened by 5 bases and J by 1 base, with 11 bases between the two germline ends.

The input for sequencing was CD4+ T cells from PBMCs cultured with SARS-CoV-2 spike peptides, taken after COVID-19 vaccination. This chain joins TRBV7-3 and TRBJ1-1; D gene uncertain. This sequence originates from a human donor who had a prior SARS-CoV-2 infection. The CDR3 is CASSPDRENTEAFF. Here the CDR3 DNA reads TGTGCCAGCAGCCCCGATCGGGAGAACACTGAAGCTTTCTTT.